Presented here are 16 T cell receptor beta chains from one specimen sequenced in a study of cytomegalovirus exposure and HLA in healthy donors. TCRdb keeps only in-frame clones here, not all; method: immunoSEQ multiplex PCR. The sample holds fewer than 150,000 clones, approximately 91% seen once. What was sequenced was PBMCs. These receptors all come from a man between 25 and 39 years old in good health and CMV-seronegative.

The chain carries TRBV10-1 and TRBJ2-1; a weak D match, TRBD2 (5 bases). The V gene's germline CDR1 is WNHNN and CDR2 SYGVQD (reference sequence). The CDR3 loop spans 14 amino acids. V was pared by 4 bases and J by 6 bases, with 13 bases between. CDR3 region: CASSASGSSNEQFF. CDR3 coding DNA: TGCGCCAGCAGTGCCAGCGGTTCGAGCAATGAGCAGTTCTTC.

The genes are TRBV2 and TRBJ1-1, with 8 positions matching TRBD1. CDR1 is SNHLY, CDR2 FYNNEI, per germline. This CDR3 has 14 residues. V trimming: 4 bases; J trimming: 4 bases; junction bases outside the gene matches: 5. The CDR3 reads CASSVLTGGTEAFF. The CDR3 DNA sequence: TGTGCCAGCAGTGTACTAACAGGGGGCACTGAAGCTTTCTTT.

The chain links TRBV12-5 to TRBJ2-1; D gene uncertain. The V and J ends lost 0 bases and 6 bases respectively, with 6 bases between them. The germline gives CDR1 LGHNT, CDR2 FRNRAP. The CDR3 loop spans 13 amino acids. CDR3 loop: CASGLVLSNEQFF. CDR3 coding DNA: TGTGCTAGTGGTTTGGTACTCTCCAATGAGCAGTTCTTC.

The J gene is TRBJ2-7, the V gene TRBV4-3, with 9 bases lining up with TRBD2. The trim removed 0 bases at V and 1 base at J, leaving 22 bases unmatched. The CDR3 is 22 residues long. From germline, CDR1 is LGHNA and CDR2 YSLEER. The CDR3 here is CASSQEISVVDRLAGTSYEQYF. The CDR3 DNA reads TGCGCCAGCAGCCAAGAAATTTCAGTCGTGGATCGGCTAGCGGGAACTTCCTACGAGCAGTACTTC.

The chain joins TRBV5-1 to TRBJ2-1; 14 nucleotides agree with TRBD2. This CDR3 region has 15 residues. Germline V gene sequence: CDR1 SGHRS, CDR2 YFSETQ. Trimming took 4 bases from V and 7 from J; bases not matched to a gene: 4. In DNA form, the CDR3 reads TGCGCCAGCAGCGAGACTAGCGGGAGGGCGAATGAGCAGTTCTTC. This codes for CASSETSGRANEQFF.

The rearrangement links TRBV2 to TRBJ1-1, with 7 nucleotides matching TRBD1. The CDR3 runs 13 residues. Trimming at V came to 2 bases and at J to 3 bases, leaving 0 bases not matched to a gene. Germline V gene sequence: CDR1 SNHLY, CDR2 FYNNEI. CDR3 amino acids: CASSEQGDTEAFF. Written as DNA, the CDR3 is TGTGCCAGCAGTGAACAGGGGGACACTGAAGCTTTCTTT.

The chain employs TRBV10-3 and TRBJ2-1; D perhaps matches TRBD2 (5 bases). Trimming stripped 4 bases from V and 5 bases from J, with 15 bases between. This CDR3 spans 15 amino acids. Germline CDR1 is ENHRY and CDR2 is SYGVKD. DNA of the CDR3: TGTGCCATCAGTGGGGCTAGAGGGTTAGACAATGAGCAGTTCTTC. This encodes CAISGARGLDNEQFF.

The chain uses TRBV6-6 and TRBJ1-2; 12 bases match TRBD1. J was trimmed by 5 bases and V by 5 bases; bases with no gene match: 9. This CDR3 is built from 16 residues. Per germline, CDR1 MNHNY and CDR2 SVGAGI (reference sequence). The CDR3 coding sequence is TGTGCCAGCAGTGGCACCGGGACAGGGGGCCCTTATGGCTACACCTTC. It codes for CASSGTGTGGPYGYTF.

V and J are TRBV5-1 and TRBJ1-4; D may be TRBD1 (5 bases). The germline V gene has CDR1 SGHRS and CDR2 YFSETQ. Trimming cost V 6 bases and J 2 bases, with 14 bases left between them. There are 15 residues in the CDR3. CDR3 sequence (DNA): TGCGCCAGCAAGAATCTCCCAGGGACTAATGAAAAACTGTTTTTT. Its protein is CASKNLPGTNEKLFF.

The genes are TRBV30 and TRBJ2-2; 7 bases align to TRBD1. Per germline, CDR1 GTSNPN and CDR2 SVGIG (reference sequence). V was pared by 0 bases and J by 3 bases, with 10 bases of the junction left unmatched. This CDR3 spans 17 amino acids. The CDR3 bases are TGTGCCTGGAGTGTAGGAAAACGGACAGGCTACACCGGGGAGCTGTTTTTT. Protein: CAWSVGKRTGYTGELFF. Combining the CDR3 with reference TRBV30 and TRBJ2-2 gives the whole variable domain SQTIHQWPATLVQPVGSPLSLECTVEGTSNPNLYWYRQAAGRGLQLLFYSVGIGQISSEVPQNLSASRPQDRQFILSSKKLLLSDSGFYLCAWSVGKRTGYTGELFFGEGSRLTVL.

J is TRBJ2-1 and V is TRBV27, with D perhaps TRBD2 (6 bases). In germline, CDR1 is MNHEY, CDR2 SMNVEV (reference sequence). V lost 3 bases to trimming and J lost 2 bases, with 14 bases between them. This CDR3 contains 16 residues. The CDR3 nucleotides are TGTGCCAGCAGTTTCTCCCGGGAGACTGCCTACAATGAGCAGTTCTTC. It encodes CASSFSRETAYNEQFF.

The chain carries TRBV15 and TRBJ1-1; no definite D call. The ends were cut back, 2 bases at V and 2 bases at J, with 9 bases in the middle. The CDR3 consists of 14 residues. Germline V gene sequence: CDR1 LNHNV, CDR2 YYDKDF (reference sequence). CDR3 loop: CATSRKNRNTEAFF. In nucleotides, the CDR3 is TGTGCCACCAGCAGAAAGAACAGAAACACTGAAGCTTTCTTT.

This rearrangement joins TRBV11-2 to TRBJ1-1, with 9 nucleotides matching TRBD1. This CDR3 comprises 16 residues. The junction had 18 bases not matched to a gene; V was cut back by 6 bases and J by 10 bases. Germline V gene sequence: CDR1 SGHAT, CDR2 FQNNGV. The CDR3 here is CASSSWKGDRASVAFF. The CDR3 coding sequence is TGTGCCAGCAGTTCTTGGAAGGGGGACAGGGCCTCGGTAGCTTTCTTT.

The chain joins TRBV6-5 to TRBJ2-3; D perhaps matches TRBD2 (5 bases). From germline, CDR1 is MNHEY and CDR2 SVGAGI. Trimming cost V 6 bases and J 6 bases, with 16 bases left between them. The CDR3 has 14 residues. The CDR3 loop reads CASRPASLEDTQYF. The CDR3 coding sequence is TGTGCCAGCAGACCCGCCTCACTAGAGGATACGCAGTATTTT.

The chain uses TRBV2 and TRBJ1-2; D gene ambiguous. Germline V gene sequence: CDR1 SNHLY, CDR2 FYNNEI. V was pared by 5 bases and J by 7 bases, with 17 bases between. The CDR3 consists of 14 residues. CDR3 sequence reads: CASSFDDDTSGYTF. The CDR3 DNA sequence: TGTGCCAGCAGTTTTGACGACGACACCAGTGGCTACACCTTC.

V and J are TRBV7-8 and TRBJ1-2; D possibly corresponds to TRBD1 (6 bases). V was pared by 1 base and J by 0 bases, with 12 bases between. The CDR3 sequence is 16 residues long. In germline, CDR1 is SGHVS, CDR2 FQNEAQ. The CDR3 loop is CASSLGEPGANYGYTF. CDR3 nucleotide sequence: TGTGCCAGCAGCTTAGGGGAGCCAGGGGCTAACTATGGCTACACCTTC.